The next 24 T cell receptor beta chains were all read from a single sample in a study of T cells after yellow fever vaccination. One entry per CDR3 protein results from TCRdb running MiXCR on the 5' RACE reads. Altogether a few hundred thousand distinct CDR3 sequences are present, approximately 3.9% being singletons, with the ten largest covering more than 20%. Specimen: PBMCs, collected 5 days after the yellow fever booster vaccination. These TCRs come from a man between 18 and 35 years old who received the YFV17D yellow fever vaccine.

In its sample, this clonotype was seen a few times. The CDR3 sequence is CASSLAPTTSGSTDTQYF. The CDR3 coding sequence is TGTGCCAGCAGCTTAGCCCCTACGACTAGCGGCTCCACAGATACGCAGTATTTT. This chain uses TRBV7-2 with TRBJ2-3; TRBD2 matches at 9 bases. Germline V lookup: CDR1 SGHTA, CDR2 FQGNSA. There are 18 residues in the CDR3. J lost 2 bases, V lost 0 bases, and 9 bases had no gene match.

The sample holds a few counts of this clonotype. CDR3: CSAWLSGANVLTF. The CDR3 region has the DNA TGCAGTGCTTGGTTATCTGGGGCCAACGTCCTGACTTTC. The rearrangement uses TRBV20-1 and TRBJ2-6; D not resolved. With 5 bases removed from V and 1 base from J, the gap between germline ends came to 6 bases. The CDR3 has 13 amino acids. From germline, CDR1 is DFQATT and CDR2 SNEGSKA (reference sequence).

This clonotype was seen a few times. The genes are TRBV7-9 and TRBJ2-3, with D unclear. The CDR3 loop spans 14 amino acids. Germline assignment: CDR1 SEHNR and CDR2 FQNEAQ (reference sequence). V was cut by 3 bases and J by 2 bases, with 9 bases left in between. CDR3 bases: TGTGCCAGCAGCTTGTCTTCTGTCACAGATACGCAGTATTTT. Translated: CASSLSSVTDTQYF.

This clonotype was seen a handful of times. The J gene is TRBJ2-1, the V gene TRBV11-2, with 13 bases aligning to TRBD2. Trimming at V came to 5 bases and at J to 9 bases, leaving 7 bases not matched to a gene. Germline CDR1 reads SGHAT; CDR2 reads FQNNGV. The CDR3 is made up of 15 amino acids. CDR3 loop: CASSPGTSGDGEQFF. In DNA form, the CDR3 reads TGTGCCAGCAGCCCCGGGACTAGCGGGGACGGTGAGCAGTTCTTC.

The chain links TRBV4-1 to TRBJ1-5, with D unresolved. Trimming took off 3 bases at V and 4 bases at J, with 16 bases between the two ends. This CDR3 is built from 16 residues. The germline gives CDR1 MGHRA, CDR2 YSYEKL. This chain's CDR3 is CASSHSGVGMNQPQHF. The CDR3, as DNA: TGCGCCAGCAGCCACTCCGGAGTAGGGATGAATCAGCCCCAGCATTTT.

This clonotype was detected a few times. V usage is TRBV5-4 and J usage is TRBJ1-1; no reliable D call. Germline V gene sequence: CDR1 SGHNT, CDR2 YYREEE (reference sequence). V lost 3 bases and J 0 bases, leaving 12 bases between the germline ends. The CDR3 has 15 amino acids. The CDR3 here is CASSSFGRMNTEAFF. CDR3 in DNA: TGTGCCAGCAGCTCATTTGGACGGATGAACACTGAAGCTTTCTTT.

The chain joins TRBV12-3 or TRBV12-4 to TRBJ2-3; D gene unclear. The germline V and J ends were trimmed by 3 bases and 3 bases, with 13 bases remaining between them. The CDR3 spans 15 residues. The chain's CDR3 is CASSLPPDRTDTQYF. For the CDR3, the DNA is TGTGCCAGCAGTTTGCCGCCCGACCGTACAGATACGCAGTATTTT.

This chain connects TRBV19 to TRBJ2-3; TRBD1 matches 12 bases. Unmatched junction bases numbered 10, after V lost 6 bases and J lost 3 bases. Germline CDR1 and CDR2: LNHDA and SQIVND (reference sequence). CDR3 size: 17 residues. This CDR3 is CASSLGTGGRLTDTQYF. In nucleotides, the CDR3 is TGTGCCAGTAGCCTTGGGACAGGGGGCCGCCTAACAGATACGCAGTATTTT.

The table lists this clonotype with a count of one. This rearrangement joins TRBV29-1 to TRBJ2-6; D unresolved. The germline CDR1 and CDR2 sequences are SQVTM and ANQGSEA. The V gene lost 5 bases and the J gene lost 0 bases, with 5 bases spanning the gap. CDR3 length equals 13 residues. Written as DNA, the CDR3 is TGCAGCGTTCAGGTCTCTGGGGCCAACGTCCTGACTTTC. Protein: CSVQVSGANVLTF.

This clonotype was observed many times. The chain joins TRBV12-3 or TRBV12-4 to TRBJ1-6; D uncertain. This CDR3 spans 15 amino acids. The V end was cut by 7 bases, the J end by 7 bases, with 17 bases between. CDR3 bases: TGTGCCAGCACCCCTGCGGCGCTGATAAATTCACCCCTCCACTTT. As protein: CASTPAALINSPLHF.

This chain joins TRBV3-1 and TRBJ1-1; TRBD1 matches at 11 bases. V was pared by 4 bases and J by 11 bases, with 9 bases of the junction left unmatched. Per the germline V gene, CDR1 is LGHDT and CDR2 is YNNKEL (reference sequence). This CDR3 contains 14 residues. The CDR3 sequence is CASSPRDRGKKAFF. The CDR3 DNA reads TGTGCCAGCAGCCCCCGGGACAGGGGGAAAAAGGCTTTCTTT.

This clonotype was recorded at least ten times. This sequence joins TRBV9 and TRBJ2-7, with a tentative D call TRBD2 (5 bases). This CDR3 spans 13 amino acids. Between the trimmed V and J ends, which lost 3 bases and 5 bases, there was a span of 12 bases. Germline CDR1 is SGDLS and CDR2 is YYNGEE. This chain's CDR3 is CASSGTGSHEQYF. The CDR3 DNA is TGTGCCAGCAGCGGGACGGGGAGCCACGAGCAGTACTTC.

This clonotype was seen a few times. The chain carries TRBV7-9 and TRBJ1-6; no definite D call. Trimming removed 1 base from V and 7 bases from J, with 8 bases in between. The CDR3 runs to 14 residues. Germline assignment: CDR1 SEHNR and CDR2 FQNEAQ (reference sequence). CDR3 in amino acids: CASSLGEWNSPLHF. Written as DNA, the CDR3 is TGTGCCAGCAGCTTAGGGGAATGGAATTCACCCCTCCACTTT.

This clonotype was recorded many times. J is TRBJ2-2 and V is TRBV20-1; 9 bases agree with TRBD2. After removal of 0 bases from V and 7 bases from J, the junction contained 3 bases not matched to a gene. CDR1 is DFQATT and CDR2 is SNEGSKA in the germline V gene (reference sequence). The CDR3 spans 14 residues. The CDR3 region has the DNA TGCAGTGCTAGAGATCGGCGGGGGGGCGGGGAGCTGTTTTTT. This translates into CSARDRRGGGELFF.

The J gene is TRBJ2-7, the V gene TRBV20-1; TRBD1 aligns across 12 bases. The CDR3 sequence is 17 residues long. Germline trimming cut 3 bases from V and 0 bases from J; bases unmatched to any gene: 9. CDR1 and CDR2 from the germline V gene are DFQATT and SNEGSKA (reference sequence). The DNA for the CDR3 is TGCAGTGCTAGGCACGGGACAGGGGGCTTCATCTCCTACGAGCAGTACGTC. It translates to CSARHGTGGFISYEQYV.

In its sample, this clonotype was seen many times. CDR3 amino acids: CASSLGNYRVKGNTIYF. As DNA, the CDR3 is TGTGCCAGCAGCTTAGGCAACTACCGGGTTAAAGGAAACACCATATATTTT. V gene TRBV7-8 combines with J gene TRBJ1-3, with D unresolved. CDR1 is SGHVS, CDR2 FQNEAQ, per germline. The V and J ends lost 1 base and 4 bases respectively, with 17 bases between them. The length of the CDR3 is 17 residues.

In this sample, this clonotype turned up a few times. The V and J genes are TRBV20-1 and TRBJ2-5; 8 bases match TRBD1. V shed 6 bases, J shed 2 bases, and the junction held 5 bases outside the gene matches. Germline V gene lookup returns CDR1 DFQATT and CDR2 SNEGSKA (reference sequence). This CDR3 has 13 residues. The DNA for the CDR3 is TGCAGTGCAAGCTGGACAGGGCAAGAGACCCAGTACTTC. Translation: CSASWTGQETQYF.

This clonotype appeared many times. The V call is TRBV24-1, the J call TRBJ2-1; a weak D match, TRBD1 (5 bases). The germline V gene encodes CDR1 KGHDR and CDR2 SFDVKD. The CDR3 is 16 amino acids. Trimming left V 4 bases short and J 4 bases short, with 16 bases between. The CDR3 loop is CATSDSVAGMYNEQFF. In DNA form, the CDR3 reads TGTGCCACCAGTGACTCGGTGGCAGGGATGTACAATGAGCAGTTCTTC.

This chain joins TRBV5-1 and TRBJ2-1, with unresolved D. The V gene's germline CDR1 is SGHRS and CDR2 YFSETQ. V dropped 3 bases and J dropped 7 bases, with 11 bases sitting between them. This CDR3 contains 13 residues. The CDR3 DNA is TGCGCCAGCAGCTCTCGGTTGAAGAATGAGCAGTTCTTC. This sequence encodes CASSSRLKNEQFF. Filled out from reference TRBV5-1 and TRBJ2-1, the complete variable domain reads KAGVTQTPRYLIKTRGQQVTLSCSPISGHRSVSWYQQTPGQGLQFLFEYFSETQRNKGNFPGRFSGRQFSNSRSEMNVSTLELGDSALYLCASSSRLKNEQFFGPGTRLTVL.

This clonotype appeared a few times. The chain carries TRBV6-2 or TRBV6-3 and TRBJ2-3; 8 bases are a match to TRBD2. CDR1 is MNHEY, CDR2 SVGEGT, per germline. CDR3 length equals 15 residues. The J segment lost 3 bases and the V segment lost 8 bases, leaving 10 bases of the junction unmatched. CDR3 sequence (DNA): TGTGCCAGCGGGACACCTAGCGGGCGGACAGATACGCAGTATTTT. Its translation is CASGTPSGRTDTQYF.

This clonotype has at least ten counts. This CDR3 is CASSFGHLTDTQYF. The CDR3 nucleotides are TGTGCCAGCAGCTTCGGGCACCTCACAGATACGCAGTATTTT. This rearrangement joins TRBV7-2 to TRBJ2-3; no firm D call. Per the germline V gene, CDR1 is SGHTA and CDR2 is FQGNSA. The CDR3 runs to 14 residues. V lost 3 bases to trimming and J lost 2 bases, with 9 bases between them.

This clonotype was observed a few times. V is TRBV5-1 and J is TRBJ2-5; D unclear. Trimming took 1 base from V and 5 from J, leaving 12 bases between them. CDR1 and CDR2 from the germline V gene are SGHRS and YFSETQ. The CDR3 is 14 residues long. In nucleotides, the CDR3 is TGCGCCAGCAGCTTGTCTCCAGTAGGTGAGACCCAGTACTTC. This gives the protein CASSLSPVGETQYF.

The sample holds many counts of this clonotype. Germline and junction disagree at one end, which may indicate a read error. This rearrangement joins TRBV12-3 or TRBV12-4 to TRBJ2-2; D is undetermined. The length of the CDR3 is 12 residues. In nucleotides, the CDR3 is TGCGCCAGCAGCGAAAACACCGGGGAGCTGTTTTTT. Amino acids: CASSENTGELFF.

The chain combines TRBV5-1 with TRBJ2-3, with D perhaps being TRBD1 or TRBD2 (5 bases each). The CDR3 is made up of 13 amino acids. Germline V CDR1 and CDR2: SGHRS, YFSETQ. Trimming stripped 9 bases from V and 3 bases from J, with 14 bases between. Here the CDR3 DNA reads TGCGCCACCCAGGGAGTTTGGACAGATACGCAGTATTTT. This codes for CATQGVWTDTQYF.